Following are 5 T cell receptor beta chains from one sample sequenced in a study of cytomegalovirus exposure and HLA in healthy donors. It was with 60 Vbeta and 13 Jbeta primers that the PCR ran. Using immunoSEQ multiplex PCR, the repertoire was profiled, and TCRdb retains in-frame clones only, with some absent. The table records some 200,000 clones, about 81% of them present only once. Source material: PBMCs. Every receptor here comes from a middle-aged woman in good health and CMV-seronegative.

V gene TRBV11-2 combines with J gene TRBJ2-7, with D perhaps matching TRBD2 (6 bases). Germline CDR1 is SGHAT and CDR2 is FQNNGV. Deletions cut 1 base from V and 7 bases from J, with 14 bases between. The CDR3 runs 14 residues. The CDR3: CASSLVVGSEEQYF. The CDR3 DNA reads as TGTGCCAGCAGCTTAGTGGTCGGGAGTGAAGAGCAGTACTTC. The variable domain in full, completed from reference TRBV11-2 and TRBJ2-7, reads EAGVAQSPRYKIIEKRQSVAFWCNPISGHATLYWYQQILGQGPKLLIQFQNNGVVDDSQLPKDRFSAERLKGVDSTLKIQPAKLEDSAVYLCASSLVVGSEEQYFGPGTRLTVT.

The chain joins TRBV10-3 to TRBJ2-4; D may be TRBD1 (5 bases). This CDR3 has 16 residues. Germline assignment: CDR1 ENHRY and CDR2 SYGVKD. V lost 10 bases, J lost 1 base, and 20 bases lay in between. The CDR3 DNA is TGTGCCACCAATCATGGAGACAGTAGCGCCAAAAACATTCAGTACTTC. This encodes CATNHGDSSAKNIQYF.

The rearrangement links TRBV10-3 to TRBJ2-1; 8 bases line up with TRBD2. Germline V gene data show CDR1 as ENHRY and CDR2 as SYGVKD. The junction had 13 bases not matched to a gene; V was cut back by 6 bases and J by 0 bases. The CDR3 is 18 amino acids. The CDR3 here is CAIRGGGTSGGSYNEQFF. In DNA form, the CDR3 reads TGTGCCATCAGAGGGGGGGGAACTAGCGGTGGCTCCTACAATGAGCAGTTCTTC.

This chain uses TRBV6-6 with TRBJ2-7; D perhaps matches TRBD1 (6 bases). Germline loops: CDR1 MNHNY, CDR2 SVGAGI (reference sequence). V was trimmed by 2 bases and J by 6 bases, leaving 11 bases between them. This CDR3 spans 13 amino acids. The CDR3 loop reads CASSYPGVGEQYF. The CDR3 coding sequence is TGTGCCAGCAGTTACCCAGGGGTGGGCGAGCAGTACTTC.

There are a few counts of this clone. This sequence joins TRBV19 and TRBJ2-6, with a tentative D call TRBD2 (6 bases). CDR1 LNHDA and CDR2 SQIVND come from the germline V gene (reference sequence). This CDR3 contains 15 residues. Trimming took 3 bases from V and 4 from J, leaving 10 bases between them. The CDR3 loop reads CASSIRGAGANVLTF. CDR3 coding DNA: TGTGCCAGTAGTATCCGCGGGGCCGGGGCCAACGTCCTGACTTTC.